The 25 T cell receptor beta chains below come from one sample, sequenced in a study of T cells in women clearing cervical HPV infection. Here immunoSEQ multiplex PCR was the method, and the copy in TCRdb shows in-frame clones only, minus some. Here the sample table reports 25,000 to 30,000 clones. The sequenced sample was blood buffy coat. The origin of the receptors is a woman aged 18-69 years with a cervical HPV16 infection that either progressed to CIN3+ or cleared (not recorded which).

A word on this clone: The read stops 3 residues short of the end of the CDR3; the missing end is completed from the germline J gene. The chain employs TRBV30 and TRBJ1-5; no firm D call. Trimming stripped 2 bases from V and 0 bases from J, with 5 bases between. The CDR3 consists of 13 residues. Germline V gene sequence: CDR1 GTSNPN, CDR2 SVGIG (reference sequence). The CDR3 bases that were read are TGTGCCTGGAGTCAGGATAGCAATCAGCCC. As protein: CAWSQDSNQP. The full CDR3 reads CAWSQDSNQPQHF.

To note about this clone: Read sequence stops 3 residues before the CDR3 end, and the germline J gene provides the missing end. The chain combines TRBV18 with TRBJ1-1; 7 bases are a match to TRBD1. Looked up from germline, CDR1 is KGHSH and CDR2 is LQKENI. The CDR3 covers 16 residues. This chain's CDR3 is CASSPRQGATNEKAFF. CDR3 bases read: TGTGCCAGCTCACCTAGACAGGGAGCAACTAATGAAAAA.

About this clone itself: Germline and junction disagree at one end, which may indicate a read error. Coverage ceases 3 residues before the CDR3 finishes, and the germline J gene fills in the end. The gene calls are TRBV4-2 and TRBJ2-5; D could derive from TRBD1 or TRBD2 (5 bases each). CDR1 LGHNA and CDR2 YNFKEQ come from the germline V gene. The CDR3 loop spans 14 amino acids. The CDR3 bases that were read are TGCGCCAGCAGCCCCCAGGGTGGAGGAGAGACC. This codes for CASSPQGGGET. The entire CDR3 is CASSPQGGGETQYF.

As concerns this clone: Read data end 3 residues before the CDR3 end; the end is taken from the germline J gene. The chain couples TRBV11-2 to TRBJ2-3; 8 nucleotides line up with TRBD1. The CDR3 length is 14 residues. Looked up from germline, CDR1 is SGHAT and CDR2 is FQNNGV. The chain's CDR3 is CASSLNRGYQPQYF. The sequenced part of the CDR3 DNA is TGTGCCAGCAGCTTGAACAGGGGGTATCAGCCG.

Comment on this clone: The read ends 3 residues shy of where the CDR3 ends; the end is completed using the germline J gene. This sequence joins TRBV6-1 and TRBJ2-1; 8 bases are shared with TRBD2. Germline CDR1 MNHNS, CDR2 SASEGT. Trimming took 2 bases from V and 4 from J; bases not matched to a gene: 4. This CDR3 is 15 amino acids long. CDR3: CASSELASGYNEQFF. Partial CDR3 DNA: TGTGCCAGCAGTGAACTGGCTAGCGGGTACAATGAG.

A note on this clone: The CDR3 is cut off 3 residues early in the read; its end comes from the germline J gene. The chain employs TRBV9 and TRBJ2-1; a possible D gene is TRBD1 (6 bases). The CDR3 is 14 residues long. Germline loops: CDR1 SGDLS, CDR2 YYNGEE. V shed 2 bases and J shed 4 bases, with 10 bases lying between them. Incomplete CDR3 DNA: TGTGCCAGCAGCGTCCAGGGACAATACAATGAG. Its protein is CASSVQGQYNE. The whole CDR3 protein reads CASSVQGQYNEQFF.

Comments on this clone: The read ends 3 residues shy of where the CDR3 ends; the end is completed using the germline J gene. The genes are TRBV5-4 and TRBJ2-3; D unresolved. V was pared by 5 bases and J by 4 bases, with 14 bases between. Germline loops: CDR1 SGHNT, CDR2 YYREEE (reference sequence). CDR3 size: 14 residues. The sequenced CDR3 bases are TGTGCCAGCAGTGGGCCCCTGTCGGCAGATACG. This sequence encodes CASSGPLSADT. From start to end, the CDR3 is CASSGPLSADTQYF.

With regard to this clone: The sequenced fragment ends 3 residues before the CDR3 boundary, so the rest is inferred from the germline J gene. This chain links TRBV13 with TRBJ1-6; D might be TRBD1 (5 bases). The V gene lost 5 bases and the J gene lost 6 bases, with 14 bases spanning the gap. This CDR3 spans 15 amino acids. The germline CDR1 and CDR2 sequences are PRHDT and FYEKMQ (reference sequence). The CDR3: CASSPGTWGNSPLHF. CDR3 bases read: TGTGCCAGCAGCCCCGGGACTTGGGGTAATTCACCC. The full variable domain, with the rest looked up from reference TRBV13 and TRBJ1-6, is AAGVIQSPRHLIKEKRETATLKCYPIPRHDTVYWYQQGPGQDPQFLISFYEKMQSDKGSIPDRFSAQQFSDYHSELNMSSLELGDSALYFCASSPGTWGNSPLHFGNGTRLTVT.

Notes on this clone: The read falls 3 residues short of the CDR3 end, and the missing part is taken from the germline J gene. The V and J genes are TRBV6-2 or TRBV6-3 and TRBJ1-6, with D possibly matching TRBD1 (5 bases). This CDR3 has 14 amino acids. Germline CDR1 and CDR2: MNHEY and SVGEGT. The ends were cut back, 0 bases at V and 9 bases at J, with 9 bases in the middle. CDR3 DNA (partial): TGTGCCAGCAGTTACTCCCCAGGGATTTCACCC. It specifies CASSYSPGISP. The full CDR3 sequence reads CASSYSPGISPLHF.

Of note for this clone: From the germline J gene comes the end of the CDR3, since the read stops 3 residues before it. The chain couples TRBV20-1 to TRBJ2-1, with TRBD2 matching over 10 bases. The CDR3 contains 17 residues. Germline trimming cut 0 bases from V and 8 bases from J; bases unmatched to any gene: 13. Per germline, CDR1 DFQATT and CDR2 SNEGSKA (reference sequence). CDR3 region: CSARDFLSGGGQDEQFF. The CDR3 DNA, read in part, is TGCAGTGCTAGAGACTTCCTAAGCGGGGGGGGTCAGGATGAG.

Worth noting for this clone: The CDR3 extends 3 residues past the end of the read, so its final part is completed from the germline J gene. The V and J genes are TRBV7-9 and TRBJ1-1; TRBD1 matches at 11 bases. V was pared by 5 bases and J by 5 bases, with 1 base of the junction left unmatched. Looked up from germline, CDR1 is SEHNR and CDR2 is FQNEAQ (reference sequence). This CDR3 comprises 13 residues. The CDR3 loop reads CASSGDRGTEAFF. Incomplete CDR3 DNA: TGTGCCAGCAGCGGGGACAGGGGGACTGAA.

About this clone itself: The read halts 3 residues ahead of the CDR3 end, with the missing end drawn from the germline J gene. The V gene is TRBV18, the J gene TRBJ1-1; TRBD1 is a possible D gene (5 bases). The V gene's germline CDR1 is KGHSH and CDR2 LQKENI. The CDR3 runs 13 residues. This chain's CDR3 is CASSPGLGETAFF. The CDR3 bases that were read are TGTGCCAGCTCACCGGGACTAGGTGAGACA.

About this clone itself: The sequence runs out 3 residues before the end of the CDR3; the remainder is reconstructed from the germline J gene. The rearrangement joins TRBV6-2 or TRBV6-3 to TRBJ2-4; 10 positions match TRBD1. Germline CDR1 reads MNHEY; CDR2 reads SVGEGT. The CDR3 runs to 15 residues. Incomplete CDR3 DNA: TGTGCCAGCAGTGGGACAGGGGTTGCTCTCTATGGT. Its protein is CASSGTGVALYG. The CDR3 reads in full as CASSGTGVALYGQYF.

A remark on this clone: Coverage ceases 3 residues before the CDR3 finishes, and the germline J gene fills in the end. This chain connects TRBV5-1 to TRBJ2-2; 8 bases agree with TRBD2. This CDR3 is built from 15 residues. V trimming: 2 bases; J trimming: 5 bases; junction bases outside the gene matches: 5. From germline, CDR1 is SGHRS and CDR2 YFSETQ. CDR3 bases read: TGCGCCAGCAGCTTCCGGGGGGGCGAAACCGGGGAG. Amino acid sequence: CASSFRGGETGE. The full CDR3 is CASSFRGGETGELFF. Looking up the rest from reference TRBV5-1 and TRBJ2-2 gives the full variable domain: KAGVTQTPRYLIKTRGQQVTLSCSPISGHRSVSWYQQTPGQGLQFLFEYFSETQRNKGNFPGRFSGRQFSNSRSEMNVSTLELGDSALYLCASSFRGGETGELFFGEGSRLTVL.

On this clone: The read gets to within 3 residues of the CDR3 end, and the germline J gene fills in the rest. J is TRBJ1-2 and V is TRBV29-1; 9 positions match TRBD1. This CDR3 has 12 residues. Germline V CDR1 and CDR2: SQVTM, ANQGSEA. After removal of 4 bases from V and 4 bases from J, the junction contained 1 base not matched to a gene. CDR3 sequence reads: CSVADRGYGYTF. The DNA read from the CDR3 is TGCAGCGTTGCGGACAGGGGCTATGGC.

With regard to this clone: The CDR3 end falls 3 residues outside the read, so it is completed with the germline J gene. The chain couples TRBV20-1 to TRBJ2-3; D perhaps matches TRBD1 (5 bases). The V gene lost 3 bases and the J gene lost 1 base, with 14 bases spanning the gap. Germline-derived CDR1 and CDR2 are DFQATT and SNEGSKA (reference sequence). The CDR3 has 15 amino acids. CDR3 DNA, as far as it was read: TGCAGTGCTAGTATGTGGGGCCCGGGCACAGATACG. Its protein product is CSASMWGPGTDT. The CDR3 as a whole reads CSASMWGPGTDTQYF.

Partial CDR3 DNA: TGTGCCAGCAGTGAAAAAGACAGGGGGCATGAGTTCGGCAATCAGCCC. Translating it yields CASSEKDRGHEFGNQP. The entire CDR3 sequence reads CASSEKDRGHEFGNQPQHF. This chain joins TRBV6-1 and TRBJ1-5; 10 bases map to TRBD1. The read finishes 3 residues shy of the CDR3 end, and the germline J gene is used to complete it. This CDR3 contains 19 residues. The germline CDR1 and CDR2 sequences are MNHNS and SASEGT. V was clipped by 2 bases and J by 2 bases; unmatched bases: 12.

A word on this clone: The missing CDR3 end, 3 residues past where the read stops, is filled in from the germline J gene. V is TRBV7-9 and J is TRBJ2-7; TRBD2 matches at 7 bases. The J segment lost 5 bases and the V segment lost 5 bases, leaving 12 bases of the junction unmatched. CDR1 is SEHNR, CDR2 FQNEAQ, per germline (reference sequence). The CDR3 spans 15 residues. The DNA read from the CDR3 is TGTGCCAGCAGCCCAAGCGGGGCAGGGCTACACGAG. Its translation is CASSPSGAGLHE. The CDR3 in its entirety is CASSPSGAGLHEQYF.

As to this clone: The read ends 3 residues shy of where the CDR3 ends; the end is completed using the germline J gene. The chain carries TRBV3-1 (or the pseudogene TRBV3-2) and TRBJ2-3; tentatively, D is TRBD2 (6 bases). V was pared by 8 bases and J by 2 bases, with 11 bases between. The CDR3 contains 13 residues. CDR1 and CDR2 (germline): LGHDT, YNNKEL (reference sequence). The part of the CDR3 DNA that was read is TGTGCCAGCGGGGGGAAATACACAGATACG. It yields the protein CASGGKYTDT. The full CDR3 protein reads CASGGKYTDTQYF.

Points on this clone: The CDR3 is cut off 3 residues early in the read; its end comes from the germline J gene. This chain connects TRBV18 to TRBJ2-3, with TRBD1 identical over 7 bases. The CDR3 contains 15 residues. Germline V gives CDR1 KGHSH, CDR2 LQKENI. CDR3 region: CASSRGQDNQETQYF. Incomplete CDR3 DNA: TGTGCCAGCTCCAGAGGACAGGACAACCAAGAGACG.

For this clone: The DNA ends 3 residues before the CDR3 does, and the rest of the CDR3 is filled in from the germline J gene. The chain uses TRBV20-1 and TRBJ1-2; 8 bases agree with TRBD1. CDR3 length: 13 residues. Germline assignment: CDR1 DFQATT and CDR2 SNEGSKA (reference sequence). V was pared by 6 bases and J by 7 bases, with 10 bases of the junction left unmatched. Incomplete CDR3 DNA: TGCAGTGCACCCCTCTCAGGGGGCGGTGGC. It translates to CSAPLSGGGG. The full-length CDR3 reads as CSAPLSGGGGYTF.

As concerns this clone: Coverage ceases 3 residues before the CDR3 finishes, and the germline J gene fills in the end. V usage is TRBV11-1 and J usage is TRBJ2-5, with 7 bases aligning to TRBD1. CDR1 and CDR2 from the germline V gene are SGHAT and FQDESV (reference sequence). The CDR3 length is 13 residues. V shed 5 bases and J 4 bases; nucleotides not matched to a gene: 4. Here the CDR3 reads CASSLPGGETQYF. Incomplete CDR3 DNA: TGTGCCAGCAGCCTCCCAGGGGGAGAGACC.

Notes on this clone: The read ends 3 residues before the CDR3 terminus; that terminus is restored from the germline J gene. V usage is TRBV19 and J usage is TRBJ2-4, with TRBD1 matching 9 bases. In germline, CDR1 is LNHDA, CDR2 SQIVND (reference sequence). This CDR3 is 18 amino acids long. V gave up 4 bases and J gave up 5 bases; unmatched junction bases: 15. CDR3 bases read: TGTGCCAGTAGTACGGACTACTGGGACAGGGTAATGCAAAACATT. Translated, it gives CASSTDYWDRVMQNI. In full, the CDR3 reads CASSTDYWDRVMQNIQYF.

Concerning this clone itself: Germline is not matched at one junction end, which may reflect a read error. The read is 3 residues too short to cover the CDR3 end, so that end is filled in from the germline J gene. The chain is built from TRBV30 and TRBJ2-3; D is perhaps TRBD1 (7 bases). CDR3 length: 12 residues. Germline assignment: CDR1 GTSNPN and CDR2 SVGIG (reference sequence). The part of the CDR3 DNA that was read is TGTGCCTGGAGGGAGGGGGCAGAGACG. This codes for CAWREGAET. The full CDR3 sequence reads CAWREGAETQYF.

Worth noting for this clone: With the read ending 3 residues before the CDR3 end, the germline J gene is used to fill in that end. V usage is TRBV5-1 and J usage is TRBJ2-4; possibly TRBD1 or TRBD2 for D (5 bases each). The germline V gene has CDR1 SGHRS and CDR2 YFSETQ. The CDR3 is made up of 18 amino acids. The part of the CDR3 DNA that was read is TGCGCCAGCAGCTTGTTCCAGGGTGTGGTGTCATTGGGAGAGACT. Translated: CASSLFQGVVSLGET. The complete CDR3 reads CASSLFQGVVSLGETQYF.